The 27 T cell receptor beta chains given below trace back to one sample, sequenced in a study of long-term antiretroviral therapy in people with HIV. At the survey level, the v3.0 immunoSEQ assay was run. The data were produced by immunoSEQ multiplex PCR, yet TCRdb's version contains in-frame clones alone and is incomplete. The sample carries 35,000 to 40,000 clones, over 80% recorded once. The specimen comprised unsorted PBMCs, sampled 1.5 years after starting antiretroviral therapy. All receptors derive from a man aged 18 to 30 with HIV.

The chain employs TRBV19 and TRBJ1-1, with D uncertain. The V gene lost 4 bases and the J gene lost 2 bases, with 11 bases spanning the gap. The CDR3 has 14 amino acids. Germline assignment: CDR1 LNHDA and CDR2 SQIVND (reference sequence). CDR3 in DNA: TGTGCCAGTAGTACAAACCCAGCAAACACTGAAGCTTTCTTT. It yields the protein CASSTNPANTEAFF.

The chain recombines TRBV14 with TRBJ1-2; unclear D gene. V was shortened by 4 bases and J by 4 bases, with 16 bases between the two germline ends. The CDR3 extends over 15 amino acids. Germline CDR1 reads SGHDN; CDR2 reads FVKESK. This CDR3 is CASSLLGVSSYGYTF. In DNA, the CDR3 is TGTGCCAGCAGCCTCCTCGGGGTGAGCAGCTATGGCTACACCTTC. Complete variable domain (other parts from reference TRBV14 and TRBJ1-2): EAGVTQFPSHSVIEKGQTVTLRCDPISGHDNLYWYRRVMGKEIKFLLHFVKESKQDESGMPNNRFLAERTGGTYSTLKVQPAELEDSGVYFCASSLLGVSSYGYTFGSGTRLTVV.

The rearrangement uses TRBV25-1 and TRBJ2-3; D is possibly TRBD1 (7 bases). Trimming removed 4 bases from V and 1 base from J, with 9 bases in between. From germline, CDR1 is MGHDK and CDR2 SYGVNS. This CDR3 spans 14 amino acids. CDR3 DNA: TGTGCCAGCAGTGTCAGGGGGGGCACAGATACGCAGTATTTT. It encodes CASSVRGGTDTQYF.

The chain links TRBV28 to TRBJ2-7; D may be TRBD2 (5 bases). This CDR3 spans 14 amino acids. V was clipped by 5 bases and J by 5 bases, with 16 bases between them. Germline-derived CDR1 and CDR2 are MDHEN and SYDVKM. CDR3: CASSPYRPGNEQYF. CDR3 coding DNA: TGTGCCAGCAGTCCCTACCGACCCGGGAACGAGCAGTACTTC.

The count of this clone is one. The V gene is TRBV19, the J gene TRBJ2-1; D might be TRBD2 (5 bases). Trimming left V 1 base short and J 10 bases short, with 17 bases between. The CDR3 runs to 15 residues. Germline loops: CDR1 LNHDA, CDR2 SQIVND (reference sequence). As DNA, the CDR3 is TGTGCCAGTAGTATAGGAGGTAGCGCGTCGGAGGAGCAGTTCTTC. Protein sequence: CASSIGGSASEEQFF.

The genes are TRBV18 and TRBJ2-7; unclear D gene. Trimming shortened V by 5 bases and J by 4 bases, and 6 bases separated the two germline ends. CDR1 and CDR2 (germline): KGHSH, LQKENI. This CDR3 has 11 amino acids. CDR3 sequence reads: CASSTLYEQYF. The CDR3 bases are TGTGCCAGCTCAACCTTATACGAGCAGTACTTC.

This rearrangement joins TRBV9 to TRBJ1-1; possible D gene TRBD1, 5 bases. The V gene's germline CDR1 is SGDLS and CDR2 YYNGEE. The V and J ends lost 0 bases and 2 bases respectively, with 8 bases between them. This CDR3 region has 14 residues. Written as DNA, the CDR3 is TGTGCCAGCAGCGTAGGAGGGGCAAACACTGAAGCTTTCTTT. Protein: CASSVGGANTEAFF.

The sample holds a few counts of this clone. The rearrangement links TRBV19 to TRBJ2-1; D not resolved. This CDR3 region has 11 residues. Germline CDR1 reads LNHDA; CDR2 reads SQIVND (reference sequence). V was clipped by 10 bases and J by 7 bases, with 11 bases between them. Here the CDR3 DNA reads TGTGCCACGCAGGCATCAAATGAGCAGTTCTTC. Its translation is CATQASNEQFF.

This sequence joins TRBV11-2 and TRBJ2-1; 13 bases line up with TRBD2. V shed 4 bases and J 14 bases; nucleotides not matched to a gene: 8. In germline, CDR1 is SGHAT, CDR2 FQNNGV. The CDR3 extends over 14 amino acids. This chain's CDR3 is CASSSGLAGSLEFF. Written as DNA, the CDR3 is TGTGCCAGCAGCTCGGGACTAGCGGGATCCTTGGAGTTCTTC.

J is TRBJ2-5 and V is TRBV5-6; D is uncertain. The CDR3 totals 15 residues. Germline V gene sequence: CDR1 SGHDT, CDR2 YYEEEE. V was cut by 0 bases and J by 0 bases, with 9 bases left in between. Written as DNA, the CDR3 is TGTGCCAGCAGCTTGGTCAAGAAAGACCAAGAGACCCAGTACTTC. Translating gives CASSLVKKDQETQYF.

This clone was detected once. This chain links TRBV28 with TRBJ2-1, with 12 bases identical to TRBD2. V was clipped by 6 bases and J by 10 bases; unmatched bases: 4. CDR3 length equals 13 residues. Germline CDR1 reads MDHEN; CDR2 reads SYDVKM. Here the CDR3 DNA reads TGTGCCAGCAGCCTTGGACTAGCGGGAGAGCAGTTCTTC. Translated, it gives CASSLGLAGEQFF.

The chain carries TRBV5-4 and TRBJ2-3; the match to TRBD2 covers 10 bases. Germline V gene lookup returns CDR1 SGHNT and CDR2 YYREEE (reference sequence). This CDR3 contains 14 residues. With 1 base clipped from V and 5 bases from J, the junction kept 1 base outside the gene matches. CDR3 DNA sequence: TGTGCCAGCAGCTTGAGGACTAGCGGAGATACGCAGTATTTT. Protein: CASSLRTSGDTQYF.

This chain uses TRBV5-1 with TRBJ1-5; TRBD1 matches 7 bases. This CDR3 has 14 residues. The ends lost 0 bases at V and 5 bases at J; junction bases unmatched: 2. Germline-derived CDR1 and CDR2 are SGHRS and YFSETQ. This CDR3 reads CASSLGQGDQPQHF. CDR3 nucleotide sequence: TGCGCCAGCAGCTTGGGGCAGGGGGATCAGCCCCAGCATTTT.

The rearrangement uses TRBV7-3 and TRBJ2-3; 10 bases agree with TRBD2. There are 16 residues in the CDR3. Trimming removed 0 bases from V and 4 bases from J; junction bases left unmatched: 4. Germline loops: CDR1 SGHTA, CDR2 FQGTGA. The CDR3 reads CASSLTAGTSADTQYF. The CDR3 DNA reads as TGTGCCAGCAGCTTAACTGCCGGGACTAGCGCAGATACGCAGTATTTT.

The V call is TRBV7-2, the J call TRBJ2-7, with 11 bases matching TRBD2. J was trimmed by 0 bases and V by 5 bases; bases with no gene match: 9. The CDR3 extends over 17 amino acids. CDR1 and CDR2 (germline): SGHTA, FQGNSA. The CDR3 region is CASSTRQLAGDSYEQYF. CDR3 sequence (DNA): TGTGCCAGCAGCACCCGCCAACTAGCGGGAGACTCCTACGAGCAGTACTTC.

This clone is a singleton in its sample. The rearrangement uses TRBV18 and TRBJ2-5, with D perhaps matching TRBD2 (5 bases). CDR1 and CDR2 from the germline V gene are KGHSH and LQKENI. The V end lost 3 bases, the J end lost 2 bases, and 16 bases lay between the germline ends. This CDR3 region has 16 residues. CDR3: CASSPPGGRPQETQYF. The CDR3 region has the DNA TGTGCCAGCTCACCCCCAGGCGGGCGGCCGCAAGAGACCCAGTACTTC.

The chain carries TRBV6-1 and TRBJ1-2, with D hard to call. CDR3 length equals 13 residues. Germline V gene data show CDR1 as MNHNS and CDR2 as SASEGT. Trimming took off 2 bases at V and 5 bases at J, with 9 bases between the two ends. The chain's CDR3 is CASSESVQYGYTF. CDR3 nucleotides: TGTGCCAGCAGTGAATCTGTACAGTATGGCTACACCTTC.

The chain employs TRBV5-1 and TRBJ2-3, with 7 bases aligning to TRBD1. Germline CDR1 is SGHRS and CDR2 is YFSETQ. After removal of 2 bases from V and 0 bases from J, the junction contained 0 bases not matched to a gene. The CDR3 runs to 14 residues. The CDR3 DNA sequence: TGCGCCAGCAGCTTAGGGGGCAGCACAGATACGCAGTATTTT. It specifies CASSLGGSTDTQYF.

The chain recombines TRBV5-1 with TRBJ2-1; a weak D match, TRBD1 (6 bases). There are 14 residues in the CDR3. CDR1 SGHRS and CDR2 YFSETQ come from the germline V gene. V lost 3 bases, J lost 5 bases, and 12 bases lay in between. CDR3 residues: CASSYGTWNNEQFF. The CDR3 nucleotides read TGCGCCAGCAGCTACGGGACATGGAACAATGAGCAGTTCTTC.

The genes are TRBV28 and TRBJ1-1; D not resolved. The ends were cut back, 11 bases at V and 1 base at J, with 8 bases in the middle. Germline CDR1 is MDHEN and CDR2 is SYDVKM. The CDR3 runs to 11 residues. In DNA form, the CDR3 reads TGTGCCTGCCAGTCGAACACTGAAGCTTTCTTT. It specifies CACQSNTEAFF. Full variable domain (remainder filled in from reference TRBV28 and TRBJ1-1): DVKVTQSSRYLVKRTGEKVFLECVQDMDHENMFWYRQDPGLGLRLIYFSYDVKMKEKGDIPEGYSVSREKKERFSLILESASTNQTSMYLCACQSNTEAFFGQGTRLTVV.

The rearrangement joins TRBV6-5 to TRBJ2-7; possibly TRBD2 for D (5 bases). Germline V gene sequence: CDR1 MNHEY, CDR2 SVGAGI. There are 13 residues in the CDR3. The V and J ends lost 1 base and 5 bases respectively, with 9 bases between them. CDR3 nucleotide sequence: TGTGCCAGCAGTTACTATGAGGGTAACGAGCAGTACTTC. Protein sequence: CASSYYEGNEQYF.

The J gene is TRBJ2-3, the V gene TRBV6-1, with TRBD2 matching 14 bases. V shed 6 bases and J 4 bases; nucleotides not matched to a gene: 18. Germline lookup yields CDR1 MNHNS and CDR2 SASEGT. This CDR3 is 20 amino acids long. CDR3 sequence: CASRETGGLAGVSVSDTQYF. The CDR3 nucleotides are TGTGCCAGCAGAGAAACGGGGGGACTAGCGGGAGTATCAGTTTCAGATACGCAGTATTTT.

This clone was seen just once. The chain has TRBV10-2 and TRBJ2-5, with a weak D call TRBD2 (7 bases). The CDR3 is 16 amino acids. V was pared by 4 bases and J by 3 bases, with 18 bases between. Looked up from germline, CDR1 is WSHSY and CDR2 is SAAADI. The CDR3 DNA is TGCGCCAGCAGTGCCTTGGGGGGGCCGGTTGAAGAGACCCAGTACTTC. Translation gives CASSALGGPVEETQYF.

CDR3 region: CASSPSSGLAVTEQFF. The DNA for the CDR3 is TGTGCCAGCAGCCCCTCGTCGGGACTAGCGGTTACTGAGCAGTTCTTC. The chain combines TRBV5-4 with TRBJ2-1; the match to TRBD2 covers 11 bases. Per germline, CDR1 SGHNT and CDR2 YYREEE (reference sequence). This CDR3 has 16 residues. V gave up 4 bases and J gave up 9 bases; unmatched junction bases: 12.

The chain couples TRBV10-3 to TRBJ2-7; 9 bases align to TRBD2. V trimming: 9 bases; J trimming: 4 bases; junction bases outside the gene matches: 7. From germline, CDR1 is ENHRY and CDR2 SYGVKD. CDR3 size: 13 residues. The CDR3 region is CAIAGTSSYEQYF. In DNA, the CDR3 is TGTGCCATTGCCGGGACTAGCAGTTACGAGCAGTACTTC.

This clone has more than one count but fewer than ten. The V call is TRBV6-6, the J call TRBJ2-1, with D perhaps assigned TRBD1 or TRBD2 (7 bases each). Per germline, CDR1 MNHNY and CDR2 SVGAGI (reference sequence). The CDR3 length is 16 residues. Trimming removed 1 base from V and 6 bases from J, with 16 bases in between. Here the CDR3 DNA reads TGTGCCAGCAGTTACTGGGAGGGGGCGAAGGTCAATGAGCAGTTCTTC. It yields the protein CASSYWEGAKVNEQFF.

This CDR3 reads CASSRGQAVLGFYEQYF. The CDR3 nucleotides read TGTGCCAGCAGCCGGGGACAGGCCGTTCTAGGGTTCTACGAGCAGTACTTC. This rearrangement joins TRBV7-9 to TRBJ2-7, with TRBD1 identical over 8 bases. Germline loops: CDR1 SEHNR, CDR2 FQNEAQ (reference sequence). The J segment lost 3 bases and the V segment lost 5 bases, leaving 15 bases of the junction unmatched. This CDR3 region has 17 residues.